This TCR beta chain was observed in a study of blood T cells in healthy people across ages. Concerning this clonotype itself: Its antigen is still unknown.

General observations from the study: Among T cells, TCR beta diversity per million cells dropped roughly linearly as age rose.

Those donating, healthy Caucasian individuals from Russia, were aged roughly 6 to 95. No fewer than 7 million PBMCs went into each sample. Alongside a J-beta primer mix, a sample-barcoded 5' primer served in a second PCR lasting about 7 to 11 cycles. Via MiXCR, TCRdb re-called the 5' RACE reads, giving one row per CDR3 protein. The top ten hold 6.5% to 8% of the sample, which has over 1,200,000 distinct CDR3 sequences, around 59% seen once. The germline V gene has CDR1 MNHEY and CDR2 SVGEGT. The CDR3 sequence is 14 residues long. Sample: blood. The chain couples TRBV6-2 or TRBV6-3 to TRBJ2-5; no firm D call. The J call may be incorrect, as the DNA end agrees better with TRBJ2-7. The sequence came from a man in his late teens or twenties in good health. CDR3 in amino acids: CASSYVLVPYEQYF. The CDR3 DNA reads TGTGCCAGCAGTTACGTGTTGGTTCCCTACGAGCAGTACTTC.